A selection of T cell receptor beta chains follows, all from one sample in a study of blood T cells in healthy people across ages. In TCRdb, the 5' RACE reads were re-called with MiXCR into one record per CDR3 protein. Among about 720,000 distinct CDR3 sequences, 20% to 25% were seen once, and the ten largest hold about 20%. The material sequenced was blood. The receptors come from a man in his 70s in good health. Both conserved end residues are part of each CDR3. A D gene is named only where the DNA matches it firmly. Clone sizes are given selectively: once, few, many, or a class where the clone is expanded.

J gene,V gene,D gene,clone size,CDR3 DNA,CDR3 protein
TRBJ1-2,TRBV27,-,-,TGTGCCAGCAGTGCCGCGCAGAACTATGGCTACACCTTC,CASSAAQNYGYTF
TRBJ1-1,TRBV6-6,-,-,TGTGCCAGCAGTGGCCGGACGGCCGGGCCTGAAGCTTTCTTT,CASSGRTAGPEAFF
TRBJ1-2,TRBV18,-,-,TGTGCCAGCTCCACCCAGTCAGGGGCGTTGAACAATGGCTACACCTTC,CASSTQSGALNNGYTF
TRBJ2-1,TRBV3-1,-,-,TGTGCCAGCGCGGCGACGATCAATGAGCAGTTCTTC,CASAATINEQFF
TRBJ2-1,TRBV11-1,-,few,TGTGCCAGCAGCCCCAGATTGGGGGCTAGCTCGAATACCGGGATCTACAATGAGCAGTTCTTC,CASSPRLGASSNTGIYNEQFF
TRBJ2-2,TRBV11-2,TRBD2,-,TGTGCCAGCAGCCCCTGGACTAGCATGGCCGGGGAGCTGTTTTTT,CASSPWTSMAGELFF
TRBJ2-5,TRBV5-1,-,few,TGCGCCAGCAGCTTTACGAGCCACCAAGAGACCCAGTACTTC,CASSFTSHQETQYF
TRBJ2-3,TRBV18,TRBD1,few,TGTGCCAGCTCACCAACACAGGGGGCTGTAGATACGCAGTATTTT,CASSPTQGAVDTQYF
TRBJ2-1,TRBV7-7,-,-,TGTGCCAGCAGCTTTGGGCTAGCTAGTCATGGAGAGCAGTTCTTC,CASSFGLASHGEQFF
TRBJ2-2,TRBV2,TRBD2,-,TGTGCCAGCAGAACTAGCGGAGGGAGCACCGGGGAGCTGTTTTTT,CASRTSGGSTGELFF
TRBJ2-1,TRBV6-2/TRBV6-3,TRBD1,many,TGTGCCAGCAGGGACAGGGGTTTGAAGTTCTTC,CASRDRGLKFF
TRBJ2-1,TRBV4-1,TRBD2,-,TGCGCCAGCAGCCATGGGGCGGTAGCGGGAGCAGGCAATGAGCAGTTCTTC,CASSHGAVAGAGNEQFF
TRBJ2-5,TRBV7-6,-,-,TGTGCCAGCAGCGTACAGGACAGTCTCCAAGAGACCCAGTACTTC,CASSVQDSLQETQYF
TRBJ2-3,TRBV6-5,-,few,TGTGCCAGCAGCGGATGGGATACGCAGTATTTT,CASSGWDTQYF
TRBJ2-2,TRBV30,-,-,TGTGCCTGGAGCGTACAGGGTTACCGGGAGCTGTTTTTT,CAWSVQGYRELFF
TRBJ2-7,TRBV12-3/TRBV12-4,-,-,TGTGCCAGTGCGGGACAGACCTACGAGCAGTGCTTC,CASAGQTYEQCF
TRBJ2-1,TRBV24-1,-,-,TGTGCCACCAGTGTTACTCCAGGGACGGGGTTCTCCTACAATGAGCAGTTCTTC,CATSVTPGTGFSYNEQFF
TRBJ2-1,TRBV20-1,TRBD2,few,TGCAGTGCTAGGGTCATTTCGGGGGGAGAGCAGTTCTTC,CSARVISGGEQFF
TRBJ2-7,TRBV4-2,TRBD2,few,TGTGCCAGCAGCCAAGCGACTAGCGGGGGTACCAACCCCCACGAGCAGTACTTC,CASSQATSGGTNPHEQYF
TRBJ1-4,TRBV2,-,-,TGTGCCAGCAGTGAGGGGGTATCTAATGAAAAACTGTTTTTT,CASSEGVSNEKLFF
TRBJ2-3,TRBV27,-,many,TGTGCCAGCAGTTTATTGCCAGGGATCACAGATACGCAGTATTTT,CASSLLPGITDTQYF
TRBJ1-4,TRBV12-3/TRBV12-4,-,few,TGTGCCAGCAGTTCAAACTCGGAGGAAAAACTGTTTTTT,CASSSNSEEKLFF
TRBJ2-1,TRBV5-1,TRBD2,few,TGCGCCAGCAGCCCGCGTAGCGGGGGAAACAACAATGAGCAGTTCTTC,CASSPRSGGNNNEQFF
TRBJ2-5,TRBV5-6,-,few,TGTGCCAGCAGCCGGGGGGCTGGAAAGACCCAGTACTTC,CASSRGAGKTQYF
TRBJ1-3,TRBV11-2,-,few,TGTGCCAGCAGCTCCCGGGGAAACACCATATATTTT,CASSSRGNTIYF
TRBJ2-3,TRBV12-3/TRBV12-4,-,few,TGTGCCAGCAGTTTGATCGGAGCGGGCACAGATACGCAGTATTTT,CASSLIGAGTDTQYF
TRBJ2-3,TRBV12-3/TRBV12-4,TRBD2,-,TGTGCCAGCACCCACCCGCGGGAGTATGACACGCAGTATTTT,CASTHPREYDTQYF
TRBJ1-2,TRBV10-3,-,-,TGTGCCACAGCCCCGCAGGGTCCAGTCTATGGCTACACCTTC,CATAPQGPVYGYTF
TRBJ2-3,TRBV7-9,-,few,TGTGCCAGCAGCTCCTCTCCCAGCGCCGAAAGCACAGATACGCAGTATTTT,CASSSSPSAESTDTQYF
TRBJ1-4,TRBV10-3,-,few,TGTGCCATCAGTCCCTCCGGGGAAGGGTTGGGAAAACTGTTTTTT,CAISPSGEGLGKLFF
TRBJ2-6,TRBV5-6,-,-,TGTGCCGGCAGCTTGGTATTTGGTGCCAACGTCCTGACTTTC,CAGSLVFGANVLTF
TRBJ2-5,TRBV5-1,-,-,TGCGCCAGCAGCCCCCGAGTCTCCCAAGAGACCCAGTACTTC,CASSPRVSQETQYF
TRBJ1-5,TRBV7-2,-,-,TGTGCCAGCAGCCGCCAGGGGCTGAATCAGCCCCAGCATTTT,CASSRQGLNQPQHF
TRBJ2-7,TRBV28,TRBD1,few,TGTGCCAGCAAACCCCGGGACAGATCCTACGAGCAGTACTTC,CASKPRDRSYEQYF
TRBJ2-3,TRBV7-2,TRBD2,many,TGTGCCAGCAGCTTATCCGGGGGGGTGGGGCCAGATACGCAGTATTTT,CASSLSGGVGPDTQYF
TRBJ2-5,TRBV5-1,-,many,TGCGCCAGCAATCGGGCACGGAGCCAAGAGACCCAGTACTTC,CASNRARSQETQYF
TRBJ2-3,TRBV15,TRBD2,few,TGTGCCACCGCTCAAATAGCGGGGGGACTCACAGATACGCAGTATTTT,CATAQIAGGLTDTQYF
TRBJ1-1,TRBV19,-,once,TGTGCCACCCGGACCGTAGGTGAAGCTTTCTTT,CATRTVGEAFF
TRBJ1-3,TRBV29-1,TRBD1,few,TGCAGCGTGACCGGGACAGCGGGAAACACCATATATTTT,CSVTGTAGNTIYF
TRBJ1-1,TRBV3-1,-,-,TGTGCCAGCAGCCAAGTGCAGGCTGAAGCTTTCTTT,CASSQVQAEAFF
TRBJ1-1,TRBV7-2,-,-,TGTGCCAGCAGCGTCACATTGAACACTGAAGCTTTCTTT,CASSVTLNTEAFF
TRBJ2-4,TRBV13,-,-,TGTGCCAGCAGCTTAGTCGGCGGAACAGCCAAAAACATTCAGTACTTC,CASSLVGGTAKNIQYF
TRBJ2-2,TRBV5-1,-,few,TGCGCCAGCAGCTGGAGGGCAGGGGGGCTGTTTTTT,CASSWRAGGLFF
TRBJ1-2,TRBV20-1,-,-,TGCAGTCAAGCGATCAGGGGTGGCTATGGCTACACCTTC,CSQAIRGGYGYTF
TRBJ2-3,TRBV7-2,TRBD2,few,TGTGCCAGCAGATCAAGACTAGCGGGGTGGGGCACAGGTACGCAGTATTTT,CASRSRLAGWGTGTQYF
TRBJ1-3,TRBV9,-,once,TGTGCCAGCAGCCGTGGTCGACTAAACTCTGGAAACACCATATATTTT,CASSRGRLNSGNTIYF
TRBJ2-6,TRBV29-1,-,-,TGCAGCGTTGCTCGCCTTAGCTCTGGGGCCAACGTCCTGACTTTC,CSVARLSSGANVLTF
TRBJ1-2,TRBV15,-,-,TGTGCCACCAGCAGAGATAGCGACTATGGCTACACCTTC,CATSRDSDYGYTF
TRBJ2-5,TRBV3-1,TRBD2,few,TGTGCCAGCAGCGCGACTAGCGGGAAAGAGACCCAGTACTTC,CASSATSGKETQYF
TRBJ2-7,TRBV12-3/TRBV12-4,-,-,TGTGCCAGCGGTCCCGGTCCCTACGAGCAGTACTTC,CASGPGPYEQYF
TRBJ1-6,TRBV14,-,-,TGTGCCAGCAGCCTTGGACAGAGACCCCTCCACTTT,CASSLGQRPLHF
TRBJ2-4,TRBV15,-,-,TGTGCCACCAGCGCGCAGACAGCCCTAGCCAAAAACATTCAGTACTTC,CATSAQTALAKNIQYF
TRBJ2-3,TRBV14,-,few,TGTGCCAGCAGCCAAGTCGTAAGAGATACGCAGTATTTT,CASSQVVRDTQYF
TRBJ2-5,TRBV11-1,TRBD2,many,TGTGCCAGCAGCCCACTTTTAATTGATAGCGGGAGGACTTGGTACCAAGAGACCCAGTACTTC,CASSPLLIDSGRTWYQETQYF